The 13 T cell receptor beta chains listed next were all sequenced from one sample in a study of blood T cells in healthy people across ages. A sample-barcoded 5' primer and a J-beta primer mix were used in a second PCR of about 6 to 11 cycles. One entry per CDR3 protein, called by TCRdb with MiXCR from the 5' RACE reads. Found here are just under 900,000 distinct CDR3 sequences, about 28% of them singletons; the top ten hold roughly a sixth. The sample comprised blood. The receptors shown here come from an elderly woman in good health.

This CDR3 is CSVEVQDSNTGELFF. DNA for the CDR3: TGCAGCGTCGAGGTACAGGATTCGAACACCGGGGAGCTGTTTTTT. The V and J genes are TRBV29-1 and TRBJ2-2; perhaps TRBD1 as D (5 bases). Trimming removed 6 bases at V and 0 bases at J, with 14 bases between. The germline V gene encodes CDR1 SQVTM and CDR2 ANQGSEA. The CDR3 spans 15 residues.

This clonotype was seen ten or more times. CDR3 protein: CASSQDGTGANYGYTF. The DNA for the CDR3 is TGTGCCAGCAGCCAAGATGGGACAGGGGCTAACTATGGCTACACCTTC. The chain combines TRBV3-1 with TRBJ1-2; 10 bases match TRBD1. Looked up from germline, CDR1 is LGHDT and CDR2 is YNNKEL (reference sequence). There are 16 residues in the CDR3. J was trimmed by 0 bases and V by 0 bases; bases with no gene match: 1.

The V and J genes are TRBV7-2 and TRBJ1-4, with D maybe TRBD1 (5 bases). Germline V gives CDR1 SGHTA, CDR2 FQGNSA. This CDR3 has 14 amino acids. The V gene lost 8 bases and the J gene lost 7 bases, with 17 bases spanning the gap. The CDR3 nucleotides read TGTGCCAGCGGAAACAGACGGGGCAGTGAAAAACTGTTTTTT. Translated: CASGNRRGSEKLFF.

The V and J genes are TRBV7-2 and TRBJ1-5; D might be TRBD1 (5 bases). Per germline, CDR1 SGHTA and CDR2 FQGNSA. The V gene lost 5 bases and the J gene lost 4 bases, with 15 bases spanning the gap. This CDR3 region has 15 residues. CDR3 loop: CASSTSGATNQPQHF. CDR3 nucleotides: TGTGCCAGCAGCACCTCCGGGGCCACAAATCAGCCCCAGCATTTT.

This sequence joins TRBV20-1 and TRBJ2-1, with 9 bases identical to TRBD1. The CDR3 totals 14 residues. The V segment lost 0 bases and the J segment 13 bases; nucleotides outside the gene matches: 10. Germline-derived CDR1 and CDR2 are DFQATT and SNEGSKA (reference sequence). CDR3 bases: TGCAGTGCTAGAGATCGGGACAGGGAGGCCCCCCAGTTCTTC. Protein: CSARDRDREAPQFF.

Many counts were recorded for this clonotype. The rearrangement uses TRBV9 and TRBJ2-3; 7 positions match TRBD2. After removal of 4 bases from V and 2 bases from J, the junction contained 13 bases not matched to a gene. In germline, CDR1 is SGDLS, CDR2 YYNGEE. The CDR3 extends over 17 amino acids. The CDR3 region has the DNA TGTGCCAGCAGCCTCCCTCGGTTAGCGGGTCACACAGATACGCAGTATTTT. The encoded protein is CASSLPRLAGHTDTQYF.

The J gene is TRBJ2-7, the V gene TRBV20-1; D might be TRBD1 (5 bases). Germline values: CDR1 DFQATT, CDR2 SNEGSKA (reference sequence). The V end was cut by 1 base, the J end by 1 base, with 11 bases between. CDR3 length: 14 residues. CDR3 sequence reads: CSARVPGFSYEQYF. The CDR3 region has the DNA TGCAGTGCTAGAGTCCCAGGGTTTTCCTACGAGCAGTACTTC.

In this sample, this clonotype turned up many times. The genes are TRBV12-3 or TRBV12-4 and TRBJ2-7; 7 bases match TRBD1. Unmatched junction bases numbered 10, after V lost 7 bases and J lost 4 bases. This CDR3 comprises 14 residues. The CDR3 loop is CASTFDRAPYEQYF. CDR3 DNA: TGTGCCAGCACCTTCGACAGGGCCCCTTACGAGCAGTACTTC.

Concerning this clonotype itself: A much larger clone is a single base away; this may be a read error. The CDR3 loop reads CASSSYTGGVEPQYF. The CDR3 DNA is TGTGCCAGCAGCTCGTATACAGGGGGCGTTGAGCCCCAGTACTTC. The gene calls are TRBV3-1 and TRBJ2-7, with 9 positions matching TRBD1. The V gene end was trimmed by 5 bases and the J gene end by 10 bases; junction bases not matched to a gene: 15. CDR1 and CDR2 from the germline V gene are LGHDT and YNNKEL (reference sequence). The CDR3 contains 15 residues.

This clonotype appeared many times. V usage is TRBV20-1 and J usage is TRBJ1-2; D gene unclear. V was clipped by 0 bases and J by 0 bases, with 11 bases between them. This CDR3 region has 15 residues. Germline V CDR1 and CDR2: DFQATT, SNEGSKA (reference sequence). CDR3 DNA sequence: TGCAGTGCTAGAGATGGCGGTCCCGCTAACTATGGCTACACCTTC. As protein: CSARDGGPANYGYTF.

This clonotype has only one observation. Germline and junction disagree at one end, which may indicate a read error. The V call is TRBV5-1, the J call TRBJ1-2; D remains ambiguous. The CDR3 is 13 amino acids. Germline values: CDR1 SGHRS, CDR2 YFSETQ. CDR3 DNA: TGCGCCGGCAGCTTGGACCATAACTATGGCTACACCTTC. Its translation: CAGSLDHNYGYTF.

The table lists this clonotype with many counts. The chain carries TRBV20-1 and TRBJ2-5; 9 bases agree with TRBD2. Germline V gene data show CDR1 as DFQATT and CDR2 as SNEGSKA (reference sequence). The trim removed 0 bases at V and 5 bases at J, leaving 7 bases unmatched. This CDR3 has 15 amino acids. The CDR3 DNA sequence: TGCAGTGCTAGAGAGGAGGCGGGGGGGGGCGAGACCCAGTACTTC. Translated, it gives CSAREEAGGGETQYF.

Ten or more counts support this clonotype. The rearrangement joins TRBV4-1 to TRBJ2-7; D is possibly TRBD1 (5 bases). CDR3 length: 16 amino acids. The germline V gene encodes CDR1 MGHRA and CDR2 YSYEKL. The V gene lost 4 bases and the J gene lost 1 base, with 17 bases spanning the gap. CDR3 sequence reads: CASSLSADIGSYEQYF. CDR3 nucleotides: TGCGCCAGCAGCCTGAGCGCGGACATAGGGTCCTACGAGCAGTACTTC.